This is a list of T cell receptor beta chains from one sample in a study of cytomegalovirus exposure and HLA in healthy donors. The protocol was immunoSEQ multiplex PCR, while the TCRdb copy is restricted to in-frame clones and leaves out a portion. This sample's table reports 220,000 or so clones. Sequences were obtained from PBMCs. These receptors were collected from a girl aged 2 to 9 in good health and CMV-seropositive. CDR3s include the opening cysteine and the closing phenylalanine or tryptophan. The D gene is left open where the match is weak.

CDR3aa	CDR3nt	j_gene	v_gene	d_gene
CASSLFGQLGGNQPQHF	TGTGCCAGCAGCCTTTTCGGACAGCTCGGGGGCAATCAGCCCCAGCATTTT	TRBJ1-5	TRBV7-2	.
CASSLSGGVDEQYF	TGTGCCAGCAGCTTATCAGGGGGCGTCGACGAGCAGTACTTC	TRBJ2-7	TRBV7-8	TRBD1
CASSLFQGETEAFF	TGTGCCAGCAGCTTGTTTCAGGGGGAGACTGAAGCTTTCTTT	TRBJ1-1	TRBV5-5	TRBD1
CASSVHREVSEQYF	TGTGCCAGTAGTGTGCACAGGGAAGTCTCCGAGCAGTACTTC	TRBJ2-7	TRBV19	.
CASSRDRGNYGYTF	TGTGCCAGTAGTCGGGACAGGGGCAACTATGGCTACACCTTC	TRBJ1-2	TRBV19	TRBD1
CASSYVAGGSTDTQYF	TGTGCCAGCAGCTACGTAGCGGGAGGGAGCACAGATACGCAGTATTTT	TRBJ2-3	TRBV11-2	TRBD2
CASSPRTASYEQYF	TGTGCCAGCAGTCCCCGGACAGCCTCCTACGAGCAGTACTTC	TRBJ2-7	TRBV28	.
CASSSEPQGSNQPQHF	TGCGCCAGCAGCTCGGAACCTCAGGGCAGCAATCAGCCCCAGCATTTT	TRBJ1-5	TRBV5-1	.
CSVKTSGSPGELFF	TGCAGCGTGAAGACTAGCGGGAGCCCCGGGGAGCTGTTTTTT	TRBJ2-2	TRBV29-1	TRBD2
CASSQDPPGGYQPQHF	TGCGCCAGCAGCCAAGATCCGCCAGGGGGCTATCAGCCCCAGCATTTT	TRBJ1-5	TRBV4-1	TRBD1
CASSKNGKRRSYQPQHF	TGTGCCAGCAGCAAAAACGGAAAGCGGCGGTCCTATCAGCCCCAGCATTTT	TRBJ1-5	TRBV21-1	.
CASSPPTSGSYEQFF	TGTGCCAGCTCACCACCGACTAGCGGGAGCTATGAGCAGTTCTTC	TRBJ2-1	TRBV18	TRBD2
CASSQASVTFYGYTF	TGTGCCAGCAGCCAGGCGTCAGTAACATTCTATGGCTACACCTTC	TRBJ1-2	TRBV28	.
CSARETSEAFF	TGCAGTGCTAGAGAAACGTCGGAGGCTTTCTTT	TRBJ1-1	TRBV20-1	.
CASSPGENTEAFF	TGTGCCAGCTCACCTGGAGAGAACACTGAAGCTTTCTTT	TRBJ1-1	TRBV18	.
CASSFPGRGEQYF	TGTGCCAGCAGCTTCCCTGGGCGGGGGGAGCAGTACTTC	TRBJ2-7	TRBV13	TRBD2
CATSRGTRLAGGFTDTQYF	TGTGCCACCAGCCGAGGGACTAGACTAGCGGGAGGTTTCACAGATACGCAGTATTTT	TRBJ2-3	TRBV15	TRBD2
CASSDRVYEQYF	TGTGCCAGCAGCGACAGGGTCTACGAGCAGTACTTC	TRBJ2-7	TRBV7-7	TRBD1
CASSLSSGANVLTF	TGTGCCAGCAGTTTGAGCTCTGGGGCCAACGTCCTGACTTTC	TRBJ2-6	TRBV27	.
CASSDHRINTGELFF	TGTGCCAGCAGTGACCACAGAATTAACACCGGGGAGCTGTTTTTT	TRBJ2-2	TRBV6-4	.
CASSFFGEGDGYTF	TGCGCCAGCAGCTTTTTCGGTGAGGGGGACGGCTACACCTTC	TRBJ1-2	TRBV5-1	.
CSVEDGAGLAKNIQYF	TGCAGCGTTGAAGATGGAGCGGGGCTAGCCAAAAACATTCAGTACTTC	TRBJ2-4	TRBV29-1	TRBD2
CASSFLAGASTDTQYF	TGTGCCAGCAGCTTCTTAGCGGGAGCCAGCACAGATACGCAGTATTTT	TRBJ2-3	TRBV5-8	TRBD2
CASSLGPSSYEQYF	TGTGCCAGCAGCTTGGGGCCAAGCTCCTACGAGCAGTACTTC	TRBJ2-7	TRBV5-4	.
CASSLVGTSGYEQYF	TGCGCCAGCAGCTTGGTCGGGACTAGCGGATACGAGCAGTACTTC	TRBJ2-7	TRBV5-1	TRBD2
CASSVIGLTTDTQYF	TGTGCCAGCAGCGTAATTGGGCTCACCACAGATACGCAGTATTTT	TRBJ2-3	TRBV9	.
CASSEILAGADTQYF	TGTGCCAGCAGTGAAATTCTAGCGGGAGCAGATACGCAGTATTTT	TRBJ2-3	TRBV2	TRBD2
CASSSPTGAGDTEAFF	TGTGCCAGCAGTTCTCCGACAGGGGCGGGGGACACTGAAGCTTTCTTT	TRBJ1-1	TRBV27	TRBD1
CASSSGFSSGNTIYF	TGTGCCAGCAGCTCAGGGTTTAGCTCTGGAAACACCATATATTTT	TRBJ1-3	TRBV6-5	.
CASSLVRGDDEQYF	TGTGCCAGCAGCTTGGTGCGGGGGGATGACGAGCAGTACTTC	TRBJ2-7	TRBV5-5	TRBD2
CASSTIDRDEKLFF	TGTGCCAGCAGCACCATAGACAGGGATGAAAAACTGTTTTTT	TRBJ1-4	TRBV11-2	TRBD1
CASREQAGVGNEQFF	TGTGCCAGTAGGGAGCAGGCGGGAGTGGGGAATGAGCAGTTCTTC	TRBJ2-1	TRBV19	TRBD2
CASSQGGLADQETQYF	TGTGCCAGCAGCCAAGGGGGACTAGCGGACCAAGAGACCCAGTACTTC	TRBJ2-5	TRBV7-3	TRBD2
CASSGTATTGLYNEQFF	TGTGCCAGCAGCGGTACAGCCACGACAGGCTTGTACAATGAGCAGTTCTTC	TRBJ2-1	TRBV9	.
CASSLDIAGARDTQYF	TGTGCCAGCAGTTTAGACATAGCGGGAGCACGAGATACGCAGTATTTT	TRBJ2-3	TRBV28	TRBD2
CASSQGLEPTDTQYF	TGTGCCAGCTCACAGGGACTAGAGCCCACAGATACGCAGTATTTT	TRBJ2-3	TRBV18	TRBD2
CASRTETGGYEQYF	TGTGCCAGCAGAACCGAAACAGGGGGCTACGAGCAGTACTTC	TRBJ2-7	TRBV27	TRBD1
CASSLARSGTGKAGELFF	TGTGCCAGCAGCTTAGCGCGCTCGGGGACAGGGAAAGCCGGGGAGCTGTTTTTT	TRBJ2-2	TRBV7-9	TRBD1
CASSVGASGRTDTQYF	TGTGCCAGCAGCGTAGGGGCTAGCGGCCGCACAGATACGCAGTATTTT	TRBJ2-3	TRBV9	TRBD2
CASRRKASGPYNEQFF	TGTGCCAGCAGGCGGAAGGCTAGCGGGCCTTACAATGAGCAGTTCTTC	TRBJ2-1	TRBV2	TRBD2
CASSAGLAGRYEQFF	TGTGCCAGCAGTGCGGGACTAGCGGGAAGGTATGAGCAGTTCTTC	TRBJ2-1	TRBV6-5	TRBD2
CATSINRGGADTQYF	TGTGCCACCAGCATAAACAGGGGGGGTGCAGATACGCAGTATTTT	TRBJ2-3	TRBV15	.
CASSLPGQLTGELFF	TGTGCCAGCAGCTTACCGGGACAGTTAACCGGGGAGCTGTTTTTT	TRBJ2-2	TRBV7-2	TRBD1
CASSPPNRGRGNEQFF	TGTGCCAGCTCACCACCCAACAGGGGGCGGGGGAATGAGCAGTTCTTC	TRBJ2-1	TRBV18	TRBD1
CASSPYTEATNEKLFF	TGTGCCAGCTCACCATACACGGAGGCAACTAATGAAAAACTGTTTTTT	TRBJ1-4	TRBV18	.
CAISESGTSRTIYNEQFF	TGTGCCATCAGTGAGTCTGGGACTAGCCGAACCATCTACAATGAGCAGTTCTTC	TRBJ2-1	TRBV10-3	TRBD2